This T cell receptor (beta chain) is from a study of shared clonotypes between healthy human individuals. CD45RO-negative CD8 cells positively selected for CCR7 made up the naive population, which excluded terminally differentiated effector memory CD45RA+ cells. Donors comprised healthy HIV-negative adults lacking recent acute infections or vaccinations. This clone was counted once. The antigen remains unidentified. V was trimmed by 0 bases and J by 2 bases, leaving 11 bases between them. The CDR3 loop spans 16 amino acids. Germline V gene sequence: CDR1 PRHDT, CDR2 FYEKMQ (reference sequence). Whole-study findings and limits: The diversity represented, both genetic and in exposure history, was limited by few donors. Tissue TCR repertoires likely differ from these blood-only repertoires. Sequencing of the sorted subsets was shown by rarefaction to be incomplete despite large depth.

Using immunoSEQ multiplex PCR, the repertoire was profiled, and TCRdb retains in-frame clones only, with some absent. The data hold around 2,100,000 clones, with approximately 94% observed a single time. The sample comprised naive CD8+ T cells sorted from blood. The sequence came from a man aged 18-30 years in good health. This chain joins TRBV13 and TRBJ1-3, with no clear D. CDR3 coding DNA: TGTGCCAGCAGCTTAGGACAGTCAATACCTGGAAACACCATATATTTT. Encoded protein: CASSLGQSIPGNTIYF.